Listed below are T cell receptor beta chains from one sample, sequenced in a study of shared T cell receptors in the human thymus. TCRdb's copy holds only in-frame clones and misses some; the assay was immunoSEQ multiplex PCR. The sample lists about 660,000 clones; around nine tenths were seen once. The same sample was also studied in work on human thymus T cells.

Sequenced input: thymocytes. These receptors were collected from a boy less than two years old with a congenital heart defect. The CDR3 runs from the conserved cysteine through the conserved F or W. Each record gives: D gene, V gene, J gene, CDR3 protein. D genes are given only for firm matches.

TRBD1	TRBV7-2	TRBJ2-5	CASSRRRDRGPETQYF
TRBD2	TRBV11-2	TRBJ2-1	CASSPQTSGPHNEQFF
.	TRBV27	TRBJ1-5	CASSLGADRPQHF
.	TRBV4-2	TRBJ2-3	CATRRDTDTQYF
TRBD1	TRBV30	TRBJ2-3	CAWSARGRTDTQYF
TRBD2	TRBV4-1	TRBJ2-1	CASSLGGRALYNEQFF
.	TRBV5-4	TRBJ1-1	CASSSPIMNTEAFF
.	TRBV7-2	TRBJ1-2	CASSQEVGPNYGYTF
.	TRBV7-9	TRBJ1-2	CASSGQGKANYGYTF
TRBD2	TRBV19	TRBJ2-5	CASSIDRSGGRQETQYF
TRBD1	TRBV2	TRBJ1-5	CASSPRDRALSNQPQHF
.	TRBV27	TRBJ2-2	CASRFKQGPNTGELFF
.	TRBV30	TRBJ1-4	CAWGEKGAANEKLFF
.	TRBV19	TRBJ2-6	CASQEEGSGANVLTF
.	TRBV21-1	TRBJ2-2	CASEREGPTGELFF
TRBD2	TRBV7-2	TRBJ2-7	CASRPSGSYEQYF
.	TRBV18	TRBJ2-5	CASSPSGKQETQYF
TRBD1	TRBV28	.	CASSRDRGSYEQYF
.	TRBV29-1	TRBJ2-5	CSVDGYETQYF
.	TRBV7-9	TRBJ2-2	CASSSPPGDANTGELFF
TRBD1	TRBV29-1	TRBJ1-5	CSVGKDRDNQPQHF
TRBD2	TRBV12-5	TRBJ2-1	CASGLVRLAGYNEQFF
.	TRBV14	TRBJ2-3	CASSQDGQGGYTQYF
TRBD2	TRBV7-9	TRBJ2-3	CASRSGRGVQYF
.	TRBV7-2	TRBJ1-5	CASSFSRENNRRHF
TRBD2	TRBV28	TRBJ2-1	CASSFTPRGWVAGVRNEQFF
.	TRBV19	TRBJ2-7	CASSTRDKGYEQYF
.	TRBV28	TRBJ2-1	CASSFPHLPGEQFF
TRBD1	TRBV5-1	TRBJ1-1	CASGRDRENTEAFF
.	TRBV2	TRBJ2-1	CASSLGGPAHNEQFF
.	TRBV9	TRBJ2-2	CASSFRGRGSTGELFF
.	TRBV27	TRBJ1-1	CASSSKDSLNTEAFF
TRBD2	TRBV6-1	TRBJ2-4	CASSDPTSGYLAKNIQYF
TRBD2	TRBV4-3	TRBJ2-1	CASSRVLAGALSYNEQFF
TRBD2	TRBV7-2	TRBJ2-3	CASSKWLAGHTDTQYF
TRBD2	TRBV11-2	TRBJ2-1	CASSDGTSGRASYNEQFF
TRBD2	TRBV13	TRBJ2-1	CASSPPTSGRLGNEQFF